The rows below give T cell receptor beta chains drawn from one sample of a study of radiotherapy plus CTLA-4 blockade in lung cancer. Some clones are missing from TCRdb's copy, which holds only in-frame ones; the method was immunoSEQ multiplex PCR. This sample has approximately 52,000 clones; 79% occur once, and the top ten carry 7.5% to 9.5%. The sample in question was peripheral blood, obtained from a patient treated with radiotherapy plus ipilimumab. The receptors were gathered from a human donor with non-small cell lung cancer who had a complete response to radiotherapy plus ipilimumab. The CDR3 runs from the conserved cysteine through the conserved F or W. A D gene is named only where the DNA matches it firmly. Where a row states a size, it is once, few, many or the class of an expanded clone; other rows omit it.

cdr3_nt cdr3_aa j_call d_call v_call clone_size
TGTGCCAGCAGCTTGGTCAACAGGGCCAATGAGCAGTTCTTC CASSLVNRANEQFF TRBJ2-1 NA TRBV5-4 once
TGTGCCAGCAGGACGACAGGACCTCAAGAGACCCAGTACTTC CASRTTGPQETQYF TRBJ2-5 NA TRBV2 NA
TGCAGAGGGGGGGAGCACACTGAAGCTTTCTTT CRGGEHTEAFF TRBJ1-1 NA TRBV20-1 NA
TGTGCCAGCAGCGACAGTGGGGAGACCCAGTACTTC CASSDSGETQYF TRBJ2-5 NA TRBV7-2 NA
TGCGCCAGCAGCCAAGAGAAGTCCGGGACAGGGGGGAACAATGAGCAGTTCTTC CASSQEKSGTGGNNEQFF TRBJ2-1 TRBD1 TRBV4-1 once
TGTGCCAGCAGTCCCGGGACAGCCGTTGATGGCTACACCTTC CASSPGTAVDGYTF TRBJ1-2 TRBD1 TRBV7-9 NA
TGCGCCAGCAGCTTGGAGCTAGCGTCCTACAATGAGCAGTTCTTC CASSLELASYNEQFF TRBJ2-1 NA TRBV5-1 NA
TGTGCCAGCAGCCAACGCACTAGCGAGGACAATGAGCAGTTCTTC CASSQRTSEDNEQFF TRBJ2-1 TRBD2 TRBV9 few
TGTGCCTGGAGTAGGAGCACCGGGGAGCTGTTTTTT CAWSRSTGELFF TRBJ2-2 NA TRBV30 NA
TGTGCCAGCAGCCCATACAGGGATCGTGAGCAGTTCTTC CASSPYRDREQFF TRBJ2-1 NA TRBV7-6 NA
TGTGCCAGCAGCCCTTTGAGCTCTGGGGCCAACGTCCTGACTTTC CASSPLSSGANVLTF TRBJ2-6 NA TRBV25-1 NA
TGCGCCAGCAGCTCCCTAGCGAGGGGAGATACGCAGTATTTT CASSSLARGDTQYF TRBJ2-3 NA TRBV4-3 NA
TGTGCCAACCGCGGAACAGGAGAAAAACTGTTTTTT CANRGTGEKLFF TRBJ1-4 NA TRBV2 NA
TGTGCCAGCAGTCTAGCGGGGGGAGGAGCAGATACGCAGTATTTT CASSLAGGGADTQYF TRBJ2-3 TRBD2 TRBV6-5 few
TGTGCCAGCAGTTTGGCTGAGACAGGGTATGGCTACACCTTC CASSLAETGYGYTF TRBJ1-2 TRBD1 TRBV28 NA
TGTGCCAGCAGCTTATTCAGCGGGGTGAACACTGAAGCTTTCTTT CASSLFSGVNTEAFF TRBJ1-1 NA TRBV11-2 NA
TGCGCCAGCAGCTTGTACGGGACAGGGGCTACCGGGGAGCTGTTTTTT CASSLYGTGATGELFF TRBJ2-2 TRBD1 TRBV5-1 once
TGTGCCAGCAGTCGGGACTCCGCAACTAATGAAAAACTGTTTTTT CASSRDSATNEKLFF TRBJ1-4 NA TRBV6-5 NA
TGTGCCAGTAGTTCCGGGGCTAGCGGGAGTCGGGGCACCGGGGAGCTGTTTTTT CASSSGASGSRGTGELFF TRBJ2-2 TRBD2 TRBV19 NA
TGTGCCAGCAGCGCCCGAGGCCCCGCGAACACCGGGGAGCTGTTTTTT CASSARGPANTGELFF TRBJ2-2 NA TRBV9 once
TGTGCCAGCTCACCGGGACAGGGGGCCGGCGAGCAGTACTTC CASSPGQGAGEQYF TRBJ2-7 TRBD1 TRBV18 NA
TGTGCCAGCAGCCCCCGACTAGAAGGGAGGGCCTACAATGAGCAGTTCTTC CASSPRLEGRAYNEQFF TRBJ2-1 TRBD2 TRBV9 NA
TGCGCCAGCAGCCAAGGACGCAGGGTAACAACTAATGAAAAACTGTTTTTT CASSQGRRVTTNEKLFF TRBJ1-4 NA TRBV4-1 few
TGTGCCAGCAGCGAAAACGCCAACTACAGGGGACTGAGTTCACCCCTCCACTTT CASSENANYRGLSSPLHF TRBJ1-6 TRBD1 TRBV7-9 NA
TGTGCCAGTAGTATAGATGTGGGGGGACTAGCGGGAGCAGATACGCAGTATTTT CASSIDVGGLAGADTQYF TRBJ2-3 TRBD2 TRBV19 NA
TGTGCCTGGAGTACCTTGGGGGGGGGCCAGGAGACCCAGTACTTC CAWSTLGGGQETQYF TRBJ2-5 NA TRBV30 NA
TGTGCCAGCAGCTTGGGGCAGGGCAGATTGAGGGAGCAGTACTTC CASSLGQGRLREQYF TRBJ2-7 NA TRBV5-6 once
TGCAGCGTTGGGGGAGTCGGTGGGAAAAACATTCAGTACTTC CSVGGVGGKNIQYF TRBJ2-4 NA TRBV29-1 NA
TGTGCCAGCAGCGCCACAGGGGCGAACACTGAAGCTTTCTTT CASSATGANTEAFF TRBJ1-1 TRBD1 TRBV5-8 NA
TGTGCCATCAGTGTGACACAGGGCTACGAGCAGTACTTC CAISVTQGYEQYF TRBJ2-7 NA TRBV10-3 NA
TGTGCCAGCAGTGAAGCGCTCGGGGGTGGCTACACCTTC CASSEALGGGYTF TRBJ1-2 NA TRBV2 few
TGTGCCAGCAGCCTTGGGACTTATTCCGAGCAGTACTTC CASSLGTYSEQYF TRBJ2-7 NA TRBV2 NA
TGTGCCAGCTCACCACCAAAAGCGGGAGGGCCCAACAATGAGCAGTTCTTC CASSPPKAGGPNNEQFF TRBJ2-1 TRBD2 TRBV18 once
TGTGCCAGCAGCTTACAGGGGGTCGGGCCCTACGAGCAGTACTTC CASSLQGVGPYEQYF TRBJ2-7 TRBD1 TRBV11-2 NA
TGTGCCAGCAGTTTTTCTCGGACAGGGGAGACCCAGTACTTC CASSFSRTGETQYF TRBJ2-5 TRBD1 TRBV27 NA
TGTGCCAGCAGTTACTCGGAGGGGACTGGGGCCAACGTCCTGACTTTC CASSYSEGTGANVLTF TRBJ2-6 NA TRBV6-5 NA
TGTGCCAGCAGTCTCTCCCAGGGATTCTTTGGAAACACCATATATTTT CASSLSQGFFGNTIYF TRBJ1-3 NA TRBV2 once
TGTGCCACGATTTCAGGGGGCACTGAAGCTTTCTTT CATISGGTEAFF TRBJ1-1 TRBD1 TRBV19 NA
TGTGCCAGCAGCTTTGGGGGCAGGGGAGAGACCCAGTACTTC CASSFGGRGETQYF TRBJ2-5 NA TRBV5-4 NA
TGTGCCAGCTCACCATCACTAGCGGGGACCTCTGGGGCCAACGTCCTGACTTTC CASSPSLAGTSGANVLTF TRBJ2-6 TRBD2 TRBV18 NA
TGTGCAAGTCGCTTAACACCGAACACTGAAGCTTTCTTT CASRLTPNTEAFF TRBJ1-1 NA TRBV12-2 few
TGCGCCAGCAGCCAAGTTGGGACAGATAATTCACCCCTCCACTTT CASSQVGTDNSPLHF TRBJ1-6 TRBD1 TRBV4-1 NA
TGTGCCAGCAGTTACCGGCAGGGGGACACCGGGGAGCTGTTTTTT CASSYRQGDTGELFF TRBJ2-2 TRBD1 TRBV6-5 NA
TGCGCCAGCAGCATGGACAGGGTAGGCTACACCTTC CASSMDRVGYTF TRBJ1-2 TRBD1 TRBV5-1 once
TGTGCCAGCATGAGGGGGGGCGCTGGGGCCAACGTCCTGACTTTC CASMRGGAGANVLTF TRBJ2-6 NA TRBV6-1 NA
TGTGCCATCCCAGTGGGGGAGGGTATTAATGGCTACACCTTC CAIPVGEGINGYTF TRBJ1-2 NA TRBV28 NA
TGTGCCAGTACGGGAACAGAAAGGGAAAAACTGTTTTTT CASTGTEREKLFF TRBJ1-4 NA TRBV19 few
TGTGCCAGCAGCTTGGGACAGGGGGCCCATGGCTACACCTTC CASSLGQGAHGYTF TRBJ1-2 TRBD1 TRBV11-2 few
TGTGCCAGCAGCTTAGACAGGGCTCCTAATGAAAAACTGTTTTTT CASSLDRAPNEKLFF TRBJ1-4 NA TRBV7-9 NA
TGTGCCAGCAGCCAACAGGGGGCTGTCGGAAAACTGTTTTTT CASSQQGAVGKLFF TRBJ1-4 TRBD1 TRBV7-9 NA
TGCGCCAGCAGCTCACAACCAGGGGAAGGTCAGCCCCAGCATTTT CASSSQPGEGQPQHF TRBJ1-5 NA TRBV5-1 NA
TGTGCCAGCAGCAAAGCGGCCTCTGGAAACACCATATATTTT CASSKAASGNTIYF TRBJ1-3 NA TRBV21-1 NA
TGCGCCAGCAGCCACGAACACCAGACCTTC CASSHEHQTF TRBJ1-2 NA TRBV4-1 few
TGTGCCAGCAGCCCGGGACAGGGAAGGTCAGATACGCAGTATTTT CASSPGQGRSDTQYF TRBJ2-3 TRBD1 TRBV11-3 once
TGTGCCAGTAAACAGGGAAGCAATCAGCCCCAGCATTTT CASKQGSNQPQHF TRBJ1-5 NA TRBV19 NA
TGTGCCAGTAATCCCTCGGGGCAAGAGGGACAAAGGGGAGCTTTCTTT CASNPSGQEGQRGAFF TRBJ1-1 NA TRBV19 NA
TGTGCCAGCAGCTCGACAGAATCTGGGGCCAACGTCCTGACTTTC CASSSTESGANVLTF TRBJ2-6 NA TRBV7-9 NA
TGTGCCAGCAGCTTAGGTACAGGGAATCAGCCCCAGCATTTT CASSLGTGNQPQHF TRBJ1-5 NA TRBV7-6 NA
TGTGCCAGCAGCAAGGGCGGATACAGGGTGGATACGCAGTATTTT CASSKGGYRVDTQYF TRBJ2-3 NA TRBV7-2 NA